Listed below are T cell receptor beta chains from one sample, sequenced in a study of blood T cell repertoires in COVID-19. Profiling relied on immunoSEQ multiplex PCR, and the TCRdb table lists in-frame clones only, not all of them. The table records around 200,000 clones, 90% of them present only once. Sequencing was performed on PBMCs or T cells enriched from blood (not recorded which). The receptors originated from a man aged 30 to 45 who had recovered from COVID-19. The CDR3 runs from the conserved cysteine through the conserved F or W. A D gene is named only where the DNA matches it firmly. Expanded clones get a size class; other rows say once, few or many, or leave the size out.

d_gene: NA
abundance: NA
j_gene: TRBJ1-1
v_gene: TRBV4-1
CDR3nt: TGCGCCAGCAGCCAAGATCCGGCAGGCTACACTGAAGCTTTCTTT
CDR3aa: CASSQDPAGYTEAFF

d_gene: NA
abundance: NA
j_gene: TRBJ2-3
v_gene: TRBV6-2/TRBV6-3
CDR3nt: TGTGCCAGCAGTCCCCGTAACACAGATACGCAGTATTTT
CDR3aa: CASSPRNTDTQYF

d_gene: NA
abundance: NA
j_gene: TRBJ1-4
v_gene: TRBV27
CDR3nt: TGTGCCAGCAGTTTACTGGGCTTGACTAATGAAAAACTGTTTTTT
CDR3aa: CASSLLGLTNEKLFF

d_gene: NA
abundance: NA
j_gene: TRBJ2-3
v_gene: TRBV13
CDR3nt: TGTGCCAGCAGCTTGATGGGGGGGCCAAGCACAGATACGCAGTATTTT
CDR3aa: CASSLMGGPSTDTQYF

d_gene: TRBD1
abundance: NA
j_gene: TRBJ1-1
v_gene: TRBV7-8
CDR3nt: TGTGCCAGCAGCTCAGCAACAGGGGTCACTGAAGCTTTCTTT
CDR3aa: CASSSATGVTEAFF

d_gene: NA
abundance: NA
j_gene: TRBJ2-7
v_gene: TRBV9
CDR3nt: TGTGCCAGCAGCGTAGATCCGGACAGATCCGAGCAGTACTTC
CDR3aa: CASSVDPDRSEQYF

d_gene: NA
abundance: NA
j_gene: TRBJ2-7
v_gene: TRBV5-5
CDR3nt: TGTGCCAGCAGCTTGGTCAGCGCCGGATACGAGCAGTACTTC
CDR3aa: CASSLVSAGYEQYF

d_gene: NA
abundance: NA
j_gene: TRBJ2-3
v_gene: TRBV18
CDR3nt: TGTGCCAGCTCACCGGTGGGGCAGGGCACAGATACGCAGTATTTT
CDR3aa: CASSPVGQGTDTQYF

d_gene: NA
abundance: NA
j_gene: TRBJ2-4
v_gene: TRBV4-3
CDR3nt: TGCGCCAGCAGCCAAGATCGGGCCTCTCCGGGGAACATTCAGTACTTC
CDR3aa: CASSQDRASPGNIQYF

d_gene: NA
abundance: few
j_gene: TRBJ1-3
v_gene: TRBV6-1
CDR3nt: TGTGCCAGCAGTGAGTCGGCAGGGAACCCCGGAAACACCATATATTTT
CDR3aa: CASSESAGNPGNTIYF

d_gene: TRBD1
abundance: NA
j_gene: TRBJ1-3
v_gene: TRBV5-1
CDR3nt: TGCGCCAGCAGCAAACAGGGGGATGATGGAAACACCATATATTTT
CDR3aa: CASSKQGDDGNTIYF

d_gene: NA
abundance: NA
j_gene: TRBJ1-2
v_gene: TRBV6-5
CDR3nt: TGTGCCAGCAGCGTACGACAGGACGCTAACTATGGCTACACCTTC
CDR3aa: CASSVRQDANYGYTF

d_gene: NA
abundance: NA
j_gene: TRBJ2-6
v_gene: TRBV27
CDR3nt: TGTGCCAGCAGTTTCCGGCCTAAGGGGGTCTCCGGGGCCAACGTCCTGACTTTC
CDR3aa: CASSFRPKGVSGANVLTF

d_gene: NA
abundance: once
j_gene: TRBJ1-1
v_gene: TRBV4-3
CDR3nt: TGCGCCAGCAGCCAAGATCTGGGCGACACTGAAGCTTTCTTT
CDR3aa: CASSQDLGDTEAFF

d_gene: TRBD1
abundance: NA
j_gene: TRBJ1-1
v_gene: TRBV6-5
CDR3nt: TGTGCCAGCAGTTACGACAGGGCGCGCACTGAAGCTTTCTTT
CDR3aa: CASSYDRARTEAFF

d_gene: TRBD1
abundance: NA
j_gene: TRBJ2-7
v_gene: TRBV27
CDR3nt: TGTGCCAGCAGTTTGAATGCGGGACAGGTAACCTACGAGCAGTACTTC
CDR3aa: CASSLNAGQVTYEQYF

d_gene: TRBD1
abundance: NA
j_gene: TRBJ1-2
v_gene: TRBV6-6
CDR3nt: TGTGCCAGCAGTTCAGACAGGGTCTATGGCTACACCTTC
CDR3aa: CASSSDRVYGYTF

d_gene: TRBD1
abundance: NA
j_gene: TRBJ2-2
v_gene: TRBV7-6
CDR3nt: TGTGCCAGCAGCCCCGGACAGGGTGGCACCGGGGAGCTGTTTTTT
CDR3aa: CASSPGQGGTGELFF

d_gene: NA
abundance: NA
j_gene: TRBJ2-5
v_gene: TRBV4-2
CDR3nt: TGTGCCAGCAGCCAAGTGTCCGAAGATGTAGTCCAAGAGACCCAGTACTTC
CDR3aa: CASSQVSEDVVQETQYF

d_gene: NA
abundance: NA
j_gene: TRBJ2-2
v_gene: TRBV6-2/TRBV6-3
CDR3nt: TGTGCCAGCAGTTACGTTTTCTTTAGCGGAGGAGTTGGGGCGAACACCGGGGAGCTGTTTTTT
CDR3aa: CASSYVFFSGGVGANTGELFF

d_gene: TRBD1
abundance: NA
j_gene: TRBJ1-2
v_gene: TRBV24-1
CDR3nt: TGTGCCACCGGGCCGGACAGGGACGGTCATGGCTACACCTTC
CDR3aa: CATGPDRDGHGYTF

d_gene: NA
abundance: NA
j_gene: TRBJ1-3
v_gene: TRBV9
CDR3nt: TGTGCCAGCAGCGTAGCCGGGGTCGGCACCATATATTTT
CDR3aa: CASSVAGVGTIYF

d_gene: TRBD1
abundance: NA
j_gene: TRBJ2-7
v_gene: TRBV6-5
CDR3nt: TGTGCCAGCAGCCGCAGGGGGACGTACGAGCAGTACTTC
CDR3aa: CASSRRGTYEQYF

d_gene: TRBD2
abundance: NA
j_gene: TRBJ2-5
v_gene: TRBV2
CDR3nt: TGTGCCAGCAGTTCGACCGGGACTAGAGAGACCCAGTACTTC
CDR3aa: CASSSTGTRETQYF

d_gene: NA
abundance: NA
j_gene: TRBJ1-5
v_gene: TRBV19
CDR3nt: TGTGCCAGTAGTTATTTACAGCCAGATCAGCCCCAGCATTTT
CDR3aa: CASSYLQPDQPQHF

d_gene: TRBD2
abundance: NA
j_gene: TRBJ2-1
v_gene: TRBV27
CDR3nt: TGTGCCAGCAGTCCTCGACTAGCGGGAGGTGAGCAGTTCTTC
CDR3aa: CASSPRLAGGEQFF

d_gene: TRBD1
abundance: once
j_gene: TRBJ1-1
v_gene: TRBV25-1
CDR3nt: TGTGCCAGCAACGCGGACAGGGTAAGGAACACTGAAGCTTTCTTT
CDR3aa: CASNADRVRNTEAFF

d_gene: NA
abundance: NA
j_gene: TRBJ2-1
v_gene: TRBV4-3
CDR3nt: TGCGCCAGCAGCCCGGACGGACAGTCTTACAATGAGCAGTTCTTC
CDR3aa: CASSPDGQSYNEQFF

d_gene: NA
abundance: NA
j_gene: TRBJ1-1
v_gene: TRBV3-1/TRBV3-2
CDR3nt: TGTGCCAGCAGCCGGCCAGGGGACATGAACACTGAAGCTTTCTTT
CDR3aa: CASSRPGDMNTEAFF

d_gene: TRBD2
abundance: NA
j_gene: TRBJ2-2
v_gene: TRBV2
CDR3nt: TGTGCCAGCAGGCGGACTAGCGGGAGGGGTACCGGGGAGCTGTTTTTT
CDR3aa: CASRRTSGRGTGELFF

d_gene: NA
abundance: NA
j_gene: TRBJ1-3
v_gene: TRBV18
CDR3nt: TGTGCCAGCTCACCTAATAGTAACTCTGGAAACACCATATATTTT
CDR3aa: CASSPNSNSGNTIYF

d_gene: NA
abundance: NA
j_gene: TRBJ1-6
v_gene: TRBV21-1
CDR3nt: TGTGCCAGCAGCAAAGAAGATACCCTAGTTGGGAATTCACCCCTCCACTTT
CDR3aa: CASSKEDTLVGNSPLHF

d_gene: TRBD2
abundance: once
j_gene: TRBJ2-7
v_gene: TRBV11-3
CDR3nt: TGTGCCAGCAGCAAAACTAGCGGGGTCTACGAGCAGTACTTC
CDR3aa: CASSKTSGVYEQYF

d_gene: TRBD1
abundance: few
j_gene: TRBJ2-7
v_gene: TRBV2
CDR3nt: TGTGCCACCGACAGGGGAAGTACCTACGAGCAGTACTTC
CDR3aa: CATDRGSTYEQYF

d_gene: NA
abundance: NA
j_gene: TRBJ1-6
v_gene: TRBV10-3
CDR3nt: TGTGCCATCAGTCGGGCAGGGGAGAACTCACCCCTCCACTTT
CDR3aa: CAISRAGENSPLHF

d_gene: TRBD1
abundance: once
j_gene: TRBJ1-3
v_gene: TRBV5-1
CDR3nt: TGCGCCAGCAGCTTGGAGGGACTGACAGGGTCTACGGCGATTTTT
CDR3aa: CASSLEGLTGSTAIF

d_gene: NA
abundance: NA
j_gene: TRBJ2-2
v_gene: TRBV9
CDR3nt: TGTGCCAGCAGCGTACAAGCCACCGGGGAGCTGTTTTTT
CDR3aa: CASSVQATGELFF

d_gene: TRBD2
abundance: NA
j_gene: TRBJ2-3
v_gene: TRBV18
CDR3nt: TGTGCCAGCTCACTAAACGTACTAGCGGGAGGGACAGATACGCAGTATTTT
CDR3aa: CASSLNVLAGGTDTQYF

d_gene: NA
abundance: NA
j_gene: TRBJ2-1
v_gene: TRBV7-8
CDR3nt: TGTGCCAGCAGCTTAATATCCCTAGCACCCTGGGTGGAGCAGTTCTTC
CDR3aa: CASSLISLAPWVEQFF

d_gene: NA
abundance: NA
j_gene: TRBJ2-5
v_gene: TRBV2
CDR3nt: TGTGCCAGCAGTGTGGGCGGGTACCAAGAGACCCAGTACTTC
CDR3aa: CASSVGGYQETQYF

d_gene: NA
abundance: NA
j_gene: TRBJ2-6
v_gene: TRBV2
CDR3nt: TGTGCCAGCAGTGAAGATTTAGTGCTCGGGGCCAACGTCCTGACTTTC
CDR3aa: CASSEDLVLGANVLTF

d_gene: TRBD2
abundance: NA
j_gene: TRBJ2-3
v_gene: TRBV27
CDR3nt: TGTGCCAGCAGTTCAATGGGGGGGAGCGGCCCAGTGGATACGCAGTATTTT
CDR3aa: CASSSMGGSGPVDTQYF

d_gene: NA
abundance: NA
j_gene: TRBJ2-3
v_gene: TRBV19
CDR3nt: TGTGCCAGTAGTATAAGTTTCTCCGAGACTTACACAGATACGCAGTATTTT
CDR3aa: CASSISFSETYTDTQYF

d_gene: TRBD2
abundance: NA
j_gene: TRBJ2-7
v_gene: TRBV2
CDR3nt: TGTGCCAGCAGTGAAGGGGTAGCGGGAGCTTACGAGCAGTACTTC
CDR3aa: CASSEGVAGAYEQYF

d_gene: TRBD1
abundance: NA
j_gene: TRBJ2-7
v_gene: TRBV4-3
CDR3nt: TGCGCCAGCAGCCAAGTCGTTGGGACAGGGACCTACGAGCAGTACTTC
CDR3aa: CASSQVVGTGTYEQYF

d_gene: NA
abundance: NA
j_gene: TRBJ2-3
v_gene: TRBV6-1
CDR3nt: TGTGCCAGCAGTGAAAACCGGGAAACGCAGTATTTT
CDR3aa: CASSENRETQYF

d_gene: NA
abundance: NA
j_gene: TRBJ1-5
v_gene: TRBV2
CDR3nt: TGTGCCAGCCAAAAGTTGGGTGGGGACTATCAGCCCCAGCATTTT
CDR3aa: CASQKLGGDYQPQHF

d_gene: NA
abundance: NA
j_gene: TRBJ2-7
v_gene: TRBV6-2/TRBV6-3
CDR3nt: TGTGCCAGCAGTCACCTGCTGTGGGGGCGGCGTTACGAGCAGTACTTC
CDR3aa: CASSHLLWGRRYEQYF

d_gene: TRBD1
abundance: NA
j_gene: TRBJ2-2
v_gene: TRBV5-4
CDR3nt: TGTGCCAGCAGCCCGGGACAGGGGGCGTACACCGGGGAGCTGTTTTTT
CDR3aa: CASSPGQGAYTGELFF

d_gene: NA
abundance: NA
j_gene: TRBJ2-5
v_gene: TRBV5-1
CDR3nt: TGCGCCAGCAGCTTGGGCAGGGTAGAGACCCAGTACTTC
CDR3aa: CASSLGRVETQYF

d_gene: TRBD2
abundance: NA
j_gene: TRBJ2-3
v_gene: TRBV9
CDR3nt: TGTGCCAGCAGCGTAACTCATAGCGGGGGTAGCACAGATACGCAGTATTTT
CDR3aa: CASSVTHSGGSTDTQYF

d_gene: NA
abundance: few
j_gene: TRBJ2-3
v_gene: TRBV4-3
CDR3nt: TGCGCCAGCAGCCAGGCCGGCTACACCGCGGGTGATACGCAGTATTTT
CDR3aa: CASSQAGYTAGDTQYF

d_gene: TRBD1
abundance: NA
j_gene: TRBJ1-2
v_gene: TRBV6-5
CDR3nt: TGTGCCAGCAGGAAGGGGACAGGGGTCGGTGGCTACACCTTC
CDR3aa: CASRKGTGVGGYTF

d_gene: TRBD1
abundance: NA
j_gene: TRBJ1-3
v_gene: TRBV3-1/TRBV3-2
CDR3nt: TGTGCCAGCAGCCAAGGGACAGGGTCAGGAAACACCATATATTTT
CDR3aa: CASSQGTGSGNTIYF

d_gene: NA
abundance: NA
j_gene: TRBJ1-6
v_gene: TRBV30
CDR3nt: TGTGCCTGGAGTGTAGGACAGTATCGGTCGAATTCACCCCTCCACTTT
CDR3aa: CAWSVGQYRSNSPLHF

d_gene: TRBD1
abundance: few
j_gene: TRBJ1-4
v_gene: TRBV3-1/TRBV3-2
CDR3nt: TGTGCCAGCAGCACAACCGGGACAGGGAAGGAAAAACTGTTTTTT
CDR3aa: CASSTTGTGKEKLFF

d_gene: TRBD1
abundance: NA
j_gene: TRBJ1-6
v_gene: TRBV6-5
CDR3nt: TGTGCCAGCAGCAGGGACAGGAATAATTCACCCCTCCACTTT
CDR3aa: CASSRDRNNSPLHF